The 30 T cell receptor beta chains listed next were all sequenced from one sample in a study of blood T cell repertoires in COVID-19 (TCRdb year 2020). The method behind the library was the immunoSEQ multiplex PCR assay. TCRdb limited this immuneACCESS table to in-frame rearrangements with V and J called. A share of clones is missing; checked studies link under half to unresolved V genes, and the rest is unexplained. The sample table lists more than 70,000 clones, about nine tenths of them with a count of one. The ten largest clones add up to approximately 5% of the sample. Input material: peripheral blood. The receptors were sampled from a woman aged 18 to 35 with acute or convalescent COVID-19.

The CDR3 reads CASSQGRSSYEQYF. Written as DNA, the CDR3 is TGTGCCAGCAGCCAAGGTAGGAGCTCCTACGAGCAGTACTTC. The chain has TRBV3-1 (or the pseudogene TRBV3-2) and TRBJ2-7; D gene ambiguous. Germline values: CDR1 LGHDT, CDR2 YNNKEL (reference sequence). V was trimmed by 1 base and J by 0 bases, leaving 7 bases between them. There are 14 residues in the CDR3.

The rearrangement links TRBV30 to TRBJ1-3; D gene uncertain. V shed 1 base and J shed 10 bases, with 14 bases lying between them. The CDR3 has 13 amino acids. CDR1 GTSNPN and CDR2 SVGIG come from the germline V gene (reference sequence). For the CDR3, the DNA is TGTGCCTGGAGTGCAACCCACCGAGCGACCATATATTTT. This translates into CAWSATHRATIYF. Combining the CDR3 with reference TRBV30 and TRBJ1-3 gives the whole variable domain SQTIHQWPATLVQPVGSPLSLECTVEGTSNPNLYWYRQAAGRGLQLLFYSVGIGQISSEVPQNLSASRPQDRQFILSSKKLLLSDSGFYLCAWSATHRATIYFGEGSWLTVV.

This chain joins TRBV28 and TRBJ1-5; D is ambiguous. The germline V gene encodes CDR1 MDHEN and CDR2 SYDVKM. This CDR3 has 13 amino acids. Trimming removed 10 bases at V and 2 bases at J, with 12 bases between. CDR3 bases: TGTGCCACCGCCTCTGGAGGCAATCAGCCCCAGCATTTT. This codes for CATASGGNQPQHF.

The chain employs TRBV20-1 and TRBJ1-1; D is perhaps TRBD1 (5 bases). The CDR3 extends over 11 amino acids. Germline V gives CDR1 DFQATT, CDR2 SNEGSKA (reference sequence). Trimming took 8 bases from V and 5 from J, leaving 12 bases between them. This CDR3 reads CSPGVRTEAFF. CDR3 nucleotide sequence: TGCAGTCCGGGGGTGAGGACTGAAGCTTTCTTT.

The J gene is TRBJ1-5, the V gene TRBV4-1; 7 bases line up with TRBD1. CDR1 is MGHRA and CDR2 is YSYEKL in the germline V gene. This CDR3 is built from 15 residues. The junction had 9 bases not matched to a gene; V was cut back by 5 bases and J by 5 bases. The CDR3 nucleotides read TGCGCCAGCAGCAGAGGATACGGGACAGATCAGCCCCAGCATTTT. It encodes CASSRGYGTDQPQHF.

The chain joins TRBV19 to TRBJ1-4; perhaps TRBD1 as D (6 bases). There are 13 residues in the CDR3. Germline lookup yields CDR1 LNHDA and CDR2 SQIVND (reference sequence). DNA for the CDR3: TGTGCGTCAGGGGTGGTGGCTAATGAAAAACTGTTTTTT. Translation gives CASGVVANEKLFF.

The chain has TRBV19 and TRBJ1-2; D is unresolved. Germline values: CDR1 LNHDA, CDR2 SQIVND (reference sequence). The CDR3 consists of 12 residues. Trimming pared 4 bases from V and 6 bases from J, leaving 9 bases between. CDR3 region: CASSNTGDGYTF. As DNA, the CDR3 is TGTGCCAGTAGTAACACCGGGGATGGCTACACCTTC.

This clone was counted once. The chain uses TRBV11-2 and TRBJ1-1; D gene unclear. The ends were cut back, 4 bases at V and 2 bases at J, with 8 bases in the middle. This CDR3 contains 13 residues. CDR1 SGHAT and CDR2 FQNNGV come from the germline V gene. CDR3 protein: CASSSLFNTEAFF. The CDR3 DNA sequence: TGTGCCAGCAGCTCCCTTTTCAACACTGAAGCTTTCTTT. Full variable domain (rest looked up from reference TRBV11-2 and TRBJ1-1): EAGVAQSPRYKIIEKRQSVAFWCNPISGHATLYWYQQILGQGPKLLIQFQNNGVVDDSQLPKDRFSAERLKGVDSTLKIQPAKLEDSAVYLCASSSLFNTEAFFGQGTRLTVV.

This chain links TRBV10-3 with TRBJ1-6; perhaps TRBD1 as D (6 bases). CDR1 is ENHRY and CDR2 is SYGVKD in the germline V gene. Trimming pared 4 bases from V and 8 bases from J, leaving 9 bases between. The CDR3 totals 13 residues. The CDR3 DNA reads TGTGCCATCAGTGGAGGACAGTATTCACCCCTCCACTTT. It is translated as CAISGGQYSPLHF.

The table lists this clone with a count of one. The genes are TRBV6-1 and TRBJ1-2; TRBD1 might be the D (6 bases). The CDR3 is 15 amino acids. V shed 1 base and J shed 3 bases, with 12 bases lying between them. Germline V gives CDR1 MNHNS, CDR2 SASEGT. This chain's CDR3 is CASSEGSGAHYGYTF. For the CDR3, the DNA is TGTGCCAGCAGTGAAGGTTCAGGGGCTCACTATGGCTACACCTTC.

The rearrangement joins TRBV15 to TRBJ1-4, with a tentative D call TRBD1 (5 bases). Looked up from germline, CDR1 is LNHNV and CDR2 is YYDKDF (reference sequence). Trimming shortened V by 3 bases and J by 6 bases, and 14 bases separated the two germline ends. The CDR3 has 15 amino acids. The DNA of the CDR3 is TGTGCCACCAGCAGGACTAGGGGATCTTATGAAAAACTGTTTTTT. It yields the protein CATSRTRGSYEKLFF.

This chain links TRBV24-1 with TRBJ2-1, with D possibly being TRBD2 (5 bases). The CDR3 runs to 12 residues. Trimming shortened V by 5 bases and J by 8 bases, and 9 bases separated the two germline ends. The germline CDR1 and CDR2 sequences are KGHDR and SFDVKD. The chain's CDR3 is CATSGLGDEQFF. The CDR3 DNA is TGTGCCACCAGTGGGTTGGGAGATGAGCAGTTCTTC.

V is TRBV19 and J is TRBJ1-5, with D unresolved. The ends were cut back, 5 bases at V and 4 bases at J, with 12 bases in the middle. CDR1 LNHDA and CDR2 SQIVND come from the germline V gene (reference sequence). This CDR3 spans 14 amino acids. The CDR3 here is CASSFLDTNQPQHF. DNA for the CDR3: TGTGCCAGTAGTTTCCTCGACACAAATCAGCCCCAGCATTTT.

The CDR3 DNA sequence: TGTGCCAGCACCCTTGGTTCCCCCGGCTATGGCTACACCTTC. Translating it yields CASTLGSPGYGYTF. This sequence joins TRBV6-7 and TRBJ1-2; the D is unclear. TRBV6-7 is recorded as an ORF, its role being uncertain. Between the trimmed V and J ends, which lost 7 bases and 4 bases, there was a span of 16 bases. This CDR3 has 14 amino acids.

The V call is TRBV20-1, the J call TRBJ2-7, with TRBD1 matching over 7 bases. This CDR3 has 11 residues. V trimming: 5 bases; J trimming: 6 bases; junction bases outside the gene matches: 4. Germline CDR1 and CDR2: DFQATT and SNEGSKA (reference sequence). DNA for the CDR3: TGCAGTGCTGTCAGGGGGAGCGAGCAGTACTTC. This codes for CSAVRGSEQYF.

The chain combines TRBV5-4 with TRBJ1-2; 8 nucleotides agree with TRBD1. Trimming cost V 0 bases and J 8 bases; bases outside gene matches: 3. CDR1 is SGHNT, CDR2 YYREEE, per germline (reference sequence). The CDR3 runs 13 residues. In nucleotides, the CDR3 is TGTGCCAGCAGCTTGGTTGGGACAGGCGGCTACACCTTC. Its protein is CASSLVGTGGYTF.

V usage is TRBV28 and J usage is TRBJ2-7, with D tentatively TRBD2 (7 bases). Germline CDR1 reads MDHEN; CDR2 reads SYDVKM. V was shortened by 5 bases and J by 2 bases, with 19 bases between the two germline ends. The CDR3 contains 16 residues. CDR3 residues: CASSPGGRGFTYEQYF. Here the CDR3 DNA reads TGTGCCAGCAGTCCGGGGGGCCGGGGGTTCACCTACGAGCAGTACTTC.

V gene TRBV6-7 combines with J gene TRBJ1-2; 8 nucleotides match TRBD1. TRBV6-7 is an ORF, with its function uncertain. The CDR3 covers 17 residues. V was pared by 0 bases and J by 8 bases, with 14 bases of the junction left unmatched. The CDR3 is CASSYSSTGQGLRGYTF. The CDR3 bases are TGTGCCAGCAGTTACTCCAGCACCGGACAGGGCCTACGAGGCTACACCTTC.

The chain recombines TRBV11-2 with TRBJ1-1; TRBD1 agrees at 9 bases. Germline V gives CDR1 SGHAT, CDR2 FQNNGV. This CDR3 is built from 15 residues. After removal of 5 bases from V and 5 bases from J, the junction contained 9 bases not matched to a gene. The CDR3 sequence: CASSMTGGSLTEAFF. The DNA for the CDR3 is TGTGCCAGCAGCATGACAGGGGGAAGTCTAACTGAAGCTTTCTTT.

This chain's CDR3 is CASSVRGDHTDTQYF. CDR3 sequence (DNA): TGTGCCAGCAGCGTTCGGGGGGACCACACAGATACGCAGTATTTT. J is TRBJ2-3 and V is TRBV9; TRBD2 matches at 7 bases. The J segment lost 2 bases and the V segment lost 2 bases, leaving 5 bases of the junction unmatched. The V gene's germline CDR1 is SGDLS and CDR2 YYNGEE. The CDR3 has 15 residues.

The V and J genes are TRBV19 and TRBJ1-2, with 10 bases aligning to TRBD1. This CDR3 is 15 amino acids long. V lost 6 bases to trimming and J lost 4 bases; unmatched junction nucleotides: 8. Germline CDR1 is LNHDA and CDR2 is SQIVND (reference sequence). The CDR3 region has the DNA TGTGCCAGTAGACCGGGACAGGGGACGTCCTATGGCTACACCTTC. Translated, it gives CASRPGQGTSYGYTF.

The chain couples TRBV7-9 to TRBJ1-5; D is ambiguous. Germline V lookup: CDR1 SEHNR, CDR2 FQNEAQ (reference sequence). Trimming cost V 1 base and J 7 bases, with 5 bases left between them. This CDR3 contains 12 residues. The CDR3 bases are TGTGCCAGCAGCTTAGATCTCCAGCCCCAGCATTTT. Translated: CASSLDLQPQHF.

This clone was recorded a few times. V is TRBV21-1 and J is TRBJ2-1; the DNA was not compared with TRBD2, the D call given in the table. TRBV21-1 is shown as a pseudogene. The CDR3 contains 19 residues. The CDR3 reads CASSTGLAGGLISYNEQFF. CDR3 nucleotides: TGTGCCAGCAGCACAGGACTAGCGGGAGGGTTAATCTCCTACAATGAGCAGTTCTTC.

The rearrangement uses TRBV5-1 and TRBJ2-3; 7 bases map to TRBD2. CDR1 is SGHRS, CDR2 YFSETQ, per germline. The ends lost 5 bases at V and 5 bases at J; junction bases unmatched: 2. This CDR3 is built from 12 residues. Written as DNA, the CDR3 is TGCGCCAGCAGGGGGGAGGGAGATACGCAGTATTTT. Its translation: CASRGEGDTQYF.

As DNA, the CDR3 is TGTGCCAGCAGCTTGGCCGAGGCGGGAGGCACAGATACGCAGTATTTT. As protein: CASSLAEAGGTDTQYF. The chain recombines TRBV5-8 with TRBJ2-3; TRBD2 matches 7 bases. The CDR3 extends over 16 amino acids. The trim removed 0 bases at V and 1 base at J, leaving 5 bases unmatched. Germline CDR1 and CDR2: SGHTS and YDEGEE.

The J gene is TRBJ2-7, the V gene TRBV7-2, with a possible D match to TRBD2 (6 bases). The CDR3 spans 16 residues. V lost 4 bases to trimming and J lost 7 bases, with 23 bases between them. In germline, CDR1 is SGHTA, CDR2 FQGNSA. CDR3 DNA: TGTGCCAGCAGCTCCCGGGACTCCCTCCTGGGTGGGGAGCAGTACTTC. Translated, it gives CASSSRDSLLGGEQYF.

CDR3 amino acids: CASSTPGQGIYEQYF. As DNA, the CDR3 is TGTGCCAGTAGTACCCCCGGACAGGGTATCTACGAGCAGTACTTC. The chain links TRBV19 to TRBJ2-7, with 8 bases matching TRBD1. This CDR3 is 15 amino acids long. Germline CDR1 is LNHDA and CDR2 is SQIVND (reference sequence). With V trimmed by 4 bases and J by 3 bases, 8 bases remained unmatched.

The gene calls are TRBV7-7 and TRBJ2-3, with 10 positions matching TRBD2. With 4 bases clipped from V and 1 base from J, the junction kept 5 bases outside the gene matches. Germline V gene sequence: CDR1 SSHAT, CDR2 FNYEAQ (reference sequence). The CDR3 extends over 16 amino acids. The CDR3 bases are TGTGCCAGCAGCTCCCTAGCGGGAGTTGGCACAGATACGCAGTATTTT. Residues: CASSSLAGVGTDTQYF. Variable domain in full (rest from reference TRBV7-7 and TRBJ2-3): GAGVSQSPRYKVTKRGQDVTLRCDPISSHATLYWYQQALGQGPEFLTYFNYEAQPDKSGLPSDRFSAERPEGSISTLTIQRTEQRDSAMYRCASSSLAGVGTDTQYFGPGTRLTVL.

V gene TRBV5-1 combines with J gene TRBJ1-4; TRBD1 agrees at 8 bases. The V segment lost 2 bases and the J segment 8 bases; nucleotides outside the gene matches: 5. Germline V lookup: CDR1 SGHRS, CDR2 YFSETQ. The CDR3 contains 14 residues. CDR3 coding DNA: TGCGCCAGCAGCTTAAGGACAGGGCAGGAAAAACTGTTTTTT. It yields the protein CASSLRTGQEKLFF.

The chain uses TRBV7-2 and TRBJ1-2; 8 bases line up with TRBD1. With V trimmed by 0 bases and J by 6 bases, 3 bases remained unmatched. The germline gives CDR1 SGHTA, CDR2 FQGNSA. CDR3 length equals 14 residues. The CDR3 sequence: CASSLADRVNGYTF. DNA of the CDR3: TGTGCCAGCAGCTTAGCGGACAGGGTGAATGGCTACACCTTC.